The TCR beta chain described here comes from a study of blood T cell repertoires in COVID-19. Repertoires were generated with immunoSEQ multiplex PCR, while TCRdb's copy carries only in-frame clones and drops some. The sample carries around 200,000 clones, less than 90% recorded once. This sequence was found in a woman aged 60 to 75 with COVID-19, enrolled during active disease. The sample consisted of peripheral blood.

Written as DNA, the CDR3 is TGTGCCAGCAGCCCCACAGGGAGCCATGGCTACACCTTC. It is translated as CASSPTGSHGYTF. The gene calls are TRBV7-9 and TRBJ1-2; D might be TRBD1 (6 bases). Germline values: CDR1 SEHNR, CDR2 FQNEAQ (reference sequence). V was clipped by 5 bases and J by 6 bases, with 13 bases between them. The CDR3 sequence is 13 residues long. Full variable domain (outside the CDR3, taken from reference TRBV7-9 and TRBJ1-2): DTGVSQNPRHKITKRGQNVTFRCDPISEHNRLYWYRQTLGQGPEFLTYFQNEAQLEKSRLLSDRFSAERPKGSFSTLEIQRTEQGDSAMYLCASSPTGSHGYTFGSGTRLTVV.